The 10 T cell receptor beta chains in this list originate from one sample, sequenced in a study of T cells in tuberculosis. Sequencing was performed with immunoSEQ multiplex PCR; in TCRdb, only in-frame clones are kept and a portion is missing. The profile covers about 34,000 clones, with approximately 89% appearing a single time and 2.2% taken by the ten largest. Sequencing was carried out using PBMCs. All receptors derive from a donor between 10 and 29 years old with latent tuberculosis or without tuberculosis infection.

The chain combines TRBV7-7 with TRBJ2-5; 8 bases map to TRBD1. V dropped 1 base and J dropped 5; count of bases not matched to a gene: 9. Germline CDR1 and CDR2: SSHAT and FNYEAQ (reference sequence). There are 16 residues in the CDR3. The CDR3 bases are TGTGCCAGCAGCTTAGAATTCGGGACAGGCGCGGAGACCCAGTACTTC. This encodes CASSLEFGTGAETQYF.

J is TRBJ2-3 and V is TRBV7-9, with 8 bases matching TRBD1. Germline V gives CDR1 SEHNR, CDR2 FQNEAQ (reference sequence). After removal of 6 bases from V and 6 bases from J, the junction contained 11 bases not matched to a gene. This CDR3 region has 15 residues. CDR3 amino acids: CASSFSGTGADTQYF. CDR3 DNA sequence: TGTGCCAGCAGTTTTTCCGGGACAGGAGCCGATACGCAGTATTTT.

The gene calls are TRBV10-2 and TRBJ1-1; a possible D gene is TRBD1 (5 bases). Trimming shortened V by 3 bases and J by 1 base, and 18 bases separated the two germline ends. The CDR3 runs 17 residues. Germline V gene lookup returns CDR1 WSHSY and CDR2 SAAADI. This CDR3 reads CASSDFFGWGPNTEAFF. For the CDR3, the DNA is TGCGCCAGCAGTGACTTTTTTGGATGGGGCCCGAACACTGAAGCTTTCTTT.

The chain joins TRBV28 to TRBJ2-7; no reliable D call. The CDR3 contains 15 residues. Trimming pared 3 bases from V and 2 bases from J, leaving 14 bases between. Germline V gene data show CDR1 as MDHEN and CDR2 as SYDVKM. The CDR3 region is CASSFSLAGTYEQYF. CDR3 nucleotide sequence: TGTGCCAGCAGTTTTTCGTTGGCAGGCACCTACGAGCAGTACTTC. The complete variable domain, with remaining parts taken from reference TRBV28 and TRBJ2-7, reads DVKVTQSSRYLVKRTGEKVFLECVQDMDHENMFWYRQDPGLGLRLIYFSYDVKMKEKGDIPEGYSVSREKKERFSLILESASTNQTSMYLCASSFSLAGTYEQYFGPGTRLTVT.

The J gene is TRBJ2-2, the V gene TRBV4-3; D not certain. CDR1 and CDR2 from the germline V gene are LGHNA and YSLEER. Trimming left V 1 base short and J 4 bases short, with 13 bases between. The CDR3 is made up of 16 amino acids. The CDR3 sequence: CASSQALDLVTGELFF. CDR3 DNA: TGCGCCAGCAGCCAAGCCCTCGACTTAGTCACCGGGGAGCTGTTTTTT.

V usage is TRBV29-1 and J usage is TRBJ1-5; 7 bases line up with TRBD1. Trimming took 7 bases from V and 5 from J; bases not matched to a gene: 5. Germline CDR1 is SQVTM and CDR2 is ANQGSEA. CDR3 length: 12 amino acids. The CDR3 nucleotides are TGCAGCGCTGGGACAGATTATCAGCCCCAGCATTTT. This gives the protein CSAGTDYQPQHF.

The chain is built from TRBV5-6 and TRBJ1-5, with TRBD1 matching 10 bases. Germline-derived CDR1 and CDR2 are SGHDT and YYEEEE. Trimming took 1 base from V and 2 from J; bases not matched to a gene: 6. This CDR3 is built from 17 residues. This chain's CDR3 is CASSLLAGTGGNQPQHF. The CDR3 nucleotides read TGTGCCAGCAGCTTGTTGGCCGGGACAGGGGGCAATCAGCCCCAGCATTTT.

This chain uses TRBV19 with TRBJ2-3; D is possibly TRBD1 (7 bases). CDR3 length equals 16 residues. Trimming stripped 6 bases from V and 2 bases from J, with 18 bases between. Germline loops: CDR1 LNHDA, CDR2 SQIVND (reference sequence). The CDR3 reads CASSPTGAGHTDTQYF. CDR3 nucleotides: TGTGCCAGTAGCCCCACAGGGGCGGGACACACAGATACGCAGTATTTT.

The chain carries TRBV9 and TRBJ2-7; D may be TRBD2 (6 bases). Trimming cost V 2 bases and J 3 bases, with 12 bases left between them. The CDR3 runs to 14 residues. Germline CDR1 SGDLS, CDR2 YYNGEE. CDR3 sequence (DNA): TGTGCCAGCAGCGTGGGCGGGGAACACTACGAGCAGTACTTC. Amino acids: CASSVGGEHYEQYF.

V gene TRBV6-1 combines with J gene TRBJ2-1; TRBD1 matches 7 bases. The V gene's germline CDR1 is MNHNS and CDR2 SASEGT. The CDR3 is 15 residues long. V was pared by 1 base and J by 1 base, with 1 base of the junction left unmatched. The CDR3 protein is CASSEETGSYNEQFF. The DNA for the CDR3 is TGTGCCAGCAGTGAAGAGACAGGGTCCTACAATGAGCAGTTCTTC.